A selection of T cell receptor beta chains follows, all from one sample in a study of CD8 T cells in Susac syndrome. Using its own MiXCR run on the immunoSEQ multiplex PCR reads, TCRdb lists one record per CDR3 protein. The sample includes about 22,000 distinct CDR3 sequences, 85% to 95% of them seen just once. Sequenced input: CD8+ T cells from PBMCs. These receptors originate from a human donor in good health. Each CDR3 is given without its conserved first and last residue.

TRBV7-2	TRBJ2-5	ASSPRTVYQETQY
TRBV4-3	TRBJ2-1	ASSQVRDRGYEQF
TRBV27	TRBJ1-2	ASSFGGPEVGYT
TRBV12-3/TRBV12-4	TRBJ2-3	ASSFPSVTGVTQY
TRBV5-6	TRBJ1-2	ASSLGTGGSYT
TRBV15	TRBJ1-1	ATRLTENTEAF
TRBV27	TRBJ2-1	ASRETGGDYNEQF
TRBV20-1	TRBJ1-5	SARRTGWVGQPQH
TRBV12-3/TRBV12-4	TRBJ2-3	ASSPIAGVGDTQY
TRBV7-9	TRBJ2-5	ASSSTVGPGSGRQETQY
TRBV12-3/TRBV12-4	TRBJ1-1	ASRGPGVAEAF
TRBV12-3/TRBV12-4	TRBJ2-7	ASSSSPGTGGYEQY
TRBV27	TRBJ2-7	ASSFSSAYEQY
TRBV7-2	TRBJ2-3	ASSLRGGLATDTQY
TRBV13	TRBJ1-1	ASSFRTANTEAF
TRBV18	TRBJ2-7	ASSPGQFYEQY
TRBV19	TRBJ1-1	ASSTDRDTEAF
TRBV7-9	TRBJ2-1	ASSLGVNEQF
TRBV6-1	TRBJ2-5	ASSGRWETQY
TRBV6-1	TRBJ1-1	ASSYYRDEAF
TRBV3-1	TRBJ1-1	ASSQFRVAEAF
TRBV7-9	TRBJ2-1	ASSLEGGPGYNEQF
TRBV3-1	TRBJ2-7	ASSPRDIGSSYEQY
TRBV12-3/TRBV12-4	TRBJ2-1	ASSPLEGEQF
TRBV12-3/TRBV12-4	TRBJ2-1	ASSLGGGNEQF
TRBV29-1	TRBJ1-2	SVESVLDGYT
TRBV27	TRBJ1-5	ASKTGIEQPQH
TRBV10-3	TRBJ2-2	ATGRGSNGELF
TRBV11-2	TRBJ2-3	ASSSVAGGFISSTDTQY
TRBV7-8	TRBJ2-7	ASSLELTGASEQY
TRBV6-1	TRBJ2-2	ASRIHGTVNTGELF
TRBV14	TRBJ2-7	ASSQGRGPAYEQY
TRBV20-1	TRBJ2-3	SARGPMGQGKEGLGFTDTQY
TRBV12-3/TRBV12-4	TRBJ2-1	ASILEGVSYNEQF
TRBV6-5	TRBJ2-7	ASGAGTGIYEQY
TRBV27	TRBJ2-7	ASSRQGAPAPYEQY
TRBV20-1	TRBJ1-5	SAKEGPLSNQPQH
TRBV7-2	TRBJ2-7	ASSSSRQLPYEQY
TRBV27	TRBJ1-2	ASSFYSGALYGYT
TRBV5-6	TRBJ1-2	ASSVQGPGYT
TRBV7-2	TRBJ2-3	ASSTRTGSATDTQY
TRBV6-2/TRBV6-3	TRBJ2-5	ASSPSEGQETQY
TRBV9	TRBJ1-2	ASSVGTGTAGYT
TRBV12-3/TRBV12-4	TRBJ1-5	ASRGQGHQPQH
TRBV20-1	TRBJ2-1	SAKHQLAGTYNEQF